What follows are 3 T cell receptor beta chains derived from one specimen sequenced in a study of T cell responses to AZD1222 COVID-19 vaccine. Repertoires were generated with immunoSEQ multiplex PCR, while TCRdb's copy carries only in-frame clones and drops some. The data hold around 150,000 clones, with roughly 90% observed a single time. Material: peripheral blood, obtained 28 days after the second AZD1222 dose. All receptors come from an adult who received the AZD1222 COVID-19 vaccine.

This chain joins TRBV18 and TRBJ2-5; 10 positions match TRBD2. The CDR3 extends over 15 amino acids. V shed 3 bases and J 4 bases; nucleotides not matched to a gene: 5. Germline-derived CDR1 and CDR2 are KGHSH and LQKENI. CDR3 sequence reads: CASSPGLAAAETQYF. The CDR3 DNA sequence: TGTGCCAGCTCACCCGGACTAGCGGCGGCAGAGACCCAGTACTTC.

The chain couples TRBV18 to TRBJ1-1; no clear D. Trimming left V 0 bases short and J 1 base short, with 9 bases between. Germline V gene sequence: CDR1 KGHSH, CDR2 LQKENI. The CDR3 is 15 amino acids. In DNA, the CDR3 is TGTGCCAGCTCACCACCAAGGACTACGAACACTGAAGCTTTCTTT. Translating gives CASSPPRTTNTEAFF.

The chain uses TRBV30 and TRBJ1-5, with D uncertain. CDR3 length: 14 amino acids. From germline, CDR1 is GTSNPN and CDR2 SVGIG (reference sequence). The V end lost 3 bases, the J end lost 0 bases, and 9 bases lay between the germline ends. The CDR3: CAWSPDVSNQPQHF. CDR3 nucleotide sequence: TGTGCCTGGAGCCCGGACGTTAGCAATCAGCCCCAGCATTTT.